The following is a TCR beta chain sequence with its context. Through a sample-barcoded 5' primer and a J-beta primer mix, a second PCR was run for roughly 7 to 11 cycles. TCRdb analysed the 5' RACE reads with MiXCR anew, one entry per CDR3 protein. The profile shows about 620,000 distinct CDR3 sequences, around 21% of them singletons. Trimming pared 2 bases from V and 4 bases from J, leaving 15 bases between. The germline gives CDR1 LNHNV, CDR2 YYDKDF (reference sequence). The length of the CDR3 is 16 residues. This record belongs to a study of blood T cells in healthy people across ages. The V call is TRBV15, the J call TRBJ1-3; D remains ambiguous. This TCR was sampled from a man in his 70s in good health. Sequencing used blood. In DNA form, the CDR3 reads TGTGCCACCAGCAGACCTCCCCCGGGATCCGGAAACACCATATATTTT. This gives the protein CATSRPPPGSGNTIYF.